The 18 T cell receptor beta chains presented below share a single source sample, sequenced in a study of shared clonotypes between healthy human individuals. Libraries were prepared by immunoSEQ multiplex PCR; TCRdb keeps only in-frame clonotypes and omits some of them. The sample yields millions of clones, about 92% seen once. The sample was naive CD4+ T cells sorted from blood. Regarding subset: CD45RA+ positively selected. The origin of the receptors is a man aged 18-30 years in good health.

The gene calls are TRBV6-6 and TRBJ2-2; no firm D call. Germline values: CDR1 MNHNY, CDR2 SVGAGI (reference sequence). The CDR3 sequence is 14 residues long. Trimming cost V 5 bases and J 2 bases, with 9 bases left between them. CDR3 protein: CASSAPTNTGELFF. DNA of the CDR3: TGTGCCAGCAGTGCCCCTACAAACACCGGGGAGCTGTTTTTT.

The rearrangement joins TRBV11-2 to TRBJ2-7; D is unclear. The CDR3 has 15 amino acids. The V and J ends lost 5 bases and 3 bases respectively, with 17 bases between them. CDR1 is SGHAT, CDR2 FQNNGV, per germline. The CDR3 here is CASSALKGKLYEQYF. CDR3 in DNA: TGTGCCAGCAGCGCACTAAAAGGGAAACTCTACGAGCAGTACTTC. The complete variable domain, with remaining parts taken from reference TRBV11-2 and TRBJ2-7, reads EAGVAQSPRYKIIEKRQSVAFWCNPISGHATLYWYQQILGQGPKLLIQFQNNGVVDDSQLPKDRFSAERLKGVDSTLKIQPAKLEDSAVYLCASSALKGKLYEQYFGPGTRLTVT.

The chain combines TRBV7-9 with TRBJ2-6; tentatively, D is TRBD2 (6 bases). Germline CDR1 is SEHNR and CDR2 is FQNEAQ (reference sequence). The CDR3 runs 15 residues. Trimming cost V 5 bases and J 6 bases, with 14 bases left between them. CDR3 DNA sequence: TGTGCCAGCAGCCCTGCGGGACCTACGGCCAACGTCCTGACTTTC. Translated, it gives CASSPAGPTANVLTF.

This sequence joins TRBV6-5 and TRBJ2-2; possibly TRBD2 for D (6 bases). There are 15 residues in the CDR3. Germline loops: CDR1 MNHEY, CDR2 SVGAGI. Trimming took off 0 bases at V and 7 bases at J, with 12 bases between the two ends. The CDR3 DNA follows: TGTGCCAGCAGTTACTCCGGAGGGGAATTCGGGGAGCTGTTTTTT. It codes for CASSYSGGEFGELFF.

In DNA form, the CDR3 reads TGTGCCAGCAGCTTGGCCAAGGGACAGGGCTATAATTCACCCCTCCACTTT. Protein sequence: CASSLAKGQGYNSPLHF. V usage is TRBV5-5 and J usage is TRBJ1-6, with 9 bases identical to TRBD1. CDR1 is SGHKS, CDR2 YYEKEE, per germline (reference sequence). This CDR3 region has 17 residues. Trimming at V came to 0 bases and at J to 3 bases, leaving 4 bases not matched to a gene.

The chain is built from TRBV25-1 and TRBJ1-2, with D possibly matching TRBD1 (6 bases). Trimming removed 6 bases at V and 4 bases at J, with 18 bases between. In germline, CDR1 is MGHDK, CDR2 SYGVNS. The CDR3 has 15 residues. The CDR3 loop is CASRSGQNLSYGYTF. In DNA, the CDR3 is TGTGCCAGCAGGTCCGGACAGAATCTTTCCTATGGCTACACCTTC.

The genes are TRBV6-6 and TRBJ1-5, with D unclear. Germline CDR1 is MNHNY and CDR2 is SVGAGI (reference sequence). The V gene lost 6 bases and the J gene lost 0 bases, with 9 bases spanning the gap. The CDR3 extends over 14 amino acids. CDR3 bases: TGTGCCAGCAGATCGACGGATAGCAATCAGCCCCAGCATTTT. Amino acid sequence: CASRSTDSNQPQHF.

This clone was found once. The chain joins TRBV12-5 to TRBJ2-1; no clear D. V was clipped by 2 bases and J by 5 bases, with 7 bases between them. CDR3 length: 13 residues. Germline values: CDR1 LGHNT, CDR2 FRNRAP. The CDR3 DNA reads TGTGCTAGTGGTTTGACCCCTAACAATGAGCAGTTCTTC. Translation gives CASGLTPNNEQFF.

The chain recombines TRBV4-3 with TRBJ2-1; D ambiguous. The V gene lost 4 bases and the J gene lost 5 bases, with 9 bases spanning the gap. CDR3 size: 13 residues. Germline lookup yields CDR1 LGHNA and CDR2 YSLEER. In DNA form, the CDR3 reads TGCGCCAGCAGCCTTCTACGAGACAATGAGCAGTTCTTC. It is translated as CASSLLRDNEQFF.

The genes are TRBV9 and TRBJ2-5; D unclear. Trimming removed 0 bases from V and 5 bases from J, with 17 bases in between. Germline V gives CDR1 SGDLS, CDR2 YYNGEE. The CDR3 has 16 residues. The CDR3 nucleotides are TGTGCCAGCAGCGTAGGTATAGGCATTTCCGGGGAGACCCAGTACTTC. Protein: CASSVGIGISGETQYF.

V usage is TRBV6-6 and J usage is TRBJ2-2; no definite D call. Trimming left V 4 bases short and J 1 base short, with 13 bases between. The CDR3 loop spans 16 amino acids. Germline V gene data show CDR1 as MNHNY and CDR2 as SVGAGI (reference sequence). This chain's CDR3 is CASSSYGPLNTGELFF. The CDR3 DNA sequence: TGTGCCAGCAGTTCTTATGGGCCGCTGAACACCGGGGAGCTGTTTTTT.

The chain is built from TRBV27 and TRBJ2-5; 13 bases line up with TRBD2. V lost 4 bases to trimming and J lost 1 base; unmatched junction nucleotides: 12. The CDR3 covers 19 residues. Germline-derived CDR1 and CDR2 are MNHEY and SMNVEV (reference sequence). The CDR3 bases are TGTGCCAGCAGTTCCGGACTAGCGGGAGTTTATCGGAGCCAAGAGACCCAGTACTTC. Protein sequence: CASSSGLAGVYRSQETQYF.

CDR3 sequence reads: CASGVFDSNEKLFF. The CDR3 DNA reads as TGCGCCAGCGGGGTATTCGATAGTAATGAAAAACTGTTTTTT. The V call is TRBV5-1, the J call TRBJ1-4; D gene ambiguous. Trimming removed 7 bases from V and 4 bases from J, with 14 bases in between. Germline V gene lookup returns CDR1 SGHRS and CDR2 YFSETQ. The CDR3 covers 14 residues.

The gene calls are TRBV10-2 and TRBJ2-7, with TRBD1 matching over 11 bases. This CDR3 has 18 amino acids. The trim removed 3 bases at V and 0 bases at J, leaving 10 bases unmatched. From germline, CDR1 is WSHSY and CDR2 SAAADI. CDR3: CASSDPGTGGTHSYEQYF. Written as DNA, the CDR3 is TGCGCCAGCAGTGATCCCGGGACAGGGGGAACACACTCCTACGAGCAGTACTTC.

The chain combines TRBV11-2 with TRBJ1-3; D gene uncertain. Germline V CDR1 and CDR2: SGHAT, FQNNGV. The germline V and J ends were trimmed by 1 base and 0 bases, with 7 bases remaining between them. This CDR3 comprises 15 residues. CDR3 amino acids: CASSLGISSGNTIYF. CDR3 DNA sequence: TGTGCCAGCAGCTTAGGAATCTCCTCTGGAAACACCATATATTTT.

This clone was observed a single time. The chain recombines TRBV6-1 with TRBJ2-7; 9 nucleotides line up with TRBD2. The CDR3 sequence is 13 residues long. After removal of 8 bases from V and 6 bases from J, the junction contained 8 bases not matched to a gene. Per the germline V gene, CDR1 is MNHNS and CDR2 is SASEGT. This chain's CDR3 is CASRIAGASEQYF. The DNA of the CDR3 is TGTGCCAGCCGGATAGCGGGGGCCAGCGAGCAGTACTTC.

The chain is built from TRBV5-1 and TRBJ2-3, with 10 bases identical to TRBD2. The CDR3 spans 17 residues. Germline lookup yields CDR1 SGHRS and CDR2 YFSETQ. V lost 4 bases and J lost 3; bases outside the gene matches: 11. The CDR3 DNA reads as TGCGCCAGCAGCCCCGAGATTCAAGCGGGAGGGACAGATACGCAGTATTTT. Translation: CASSPEIQAGGTDTQYF. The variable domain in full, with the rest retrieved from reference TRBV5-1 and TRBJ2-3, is KAGVTQTPRYLIKTRGQQVTLSCSPISGHRSVSWYQQTPGQGLQFLFEYFSETQRNKGNFPGRFSGRQFSNSRSEMNVSTLELGDSALYLCASSPEIQAGGTDTQYFGPGTRLTVL.

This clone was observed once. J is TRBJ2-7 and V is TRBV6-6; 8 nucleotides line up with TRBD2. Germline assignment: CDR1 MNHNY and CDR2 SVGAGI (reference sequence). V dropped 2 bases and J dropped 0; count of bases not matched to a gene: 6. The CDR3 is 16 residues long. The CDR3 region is CASSYVGLALSYEQYF. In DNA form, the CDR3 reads TGTGCCAGCAGTTACGTTGGACTAGCCCTCTCCTACGAGCAGTACTTC.